These T cell receptor beta chains were read from a single sample in a study of PD-1 blockade in classical Hodgkin lymphoma. Some clones are missing from TCRdb's copy, which holds only in-frame ones; the method was immunoSEQ multiplex PCR. The table has more than 50,000 clones, about two thirds seen once; the top ten hold roughly 9.1%. Sequencing used peripheral blood mononuclear cells (PBMCs), obtained before the second cycle of nivolumab. Source of these receptors: a human donor with classical Hodgkin lymphoma. The conserved cysteine and the conserved F or W are not part of the CDR3 here. The order of the fields is J gene, V gene, D gene, CDR3 protein. The D gene is left open where the match is weak.

>TRBJ2-3|TRBV11-3|NA
ASSPTGLTDTQY
>TRBJ1-2|TRBV4-2|NA
ASSQGGAGNYGYT
>TRBJ1-6|TRBV27|NA
ASPPEGGLINSPLH
>TRBJ1-2|TRBV4-1|NA
ASSQGVTEDLYGYT
>TRBJ2-1|TRBV6-5|TRBD1
ASSRRTGVNEQF
>TRBJ2-5|TRBV14|TRBD1
ASSQERTGQETQY
>TRBJ2-2|TRBV2|TRBD1
ASSDGTANTGELF
>TRBJ1-4|TRBV7-6|NA
ASSFNLNEKLF
>TRBJ2-3|TRBV9|TRBD2
ASSVATSGLAADTQY
>TRBJ2-2|TRBV7-3|NA
ASSLMSGELF